This T cell receptor (beta chain) was found in a study of blood T cell repertoires in COVID-19. Whole-study context: Acute and convalescent COVID-19 samples came from the United States, Italy and Spain. The analysed material was cDNA or gDNA that came from T cells, B-cell-depleted T cells, or PBMCs.

Germline V gene sequence: CDR1 KGHDR, CDR2 SFDVKD. V gave up 5 bases and J gave up 3 bases, with 4 bases separating them. CDR3 size: 12 residues. Original analysis: Amplification of reference gene primers was used by the study to estimate nucleated cell counts. Some clones are missing from TCRdb's copy, which holds only in-frame ones; the method was immunoSEQ multiplex PCR. That table supplies the V and J calls and clone size; D and trimming were determined from the DNA. The sample lists roughly 170,000 clones; about 85% were seen once. The V call is TRBV24-1, the J call TRBJ1-3; D not resolved. This receptor was taken from a man aged 55 to 70 who had recovered from COVID-19. The sample comprised peripheral blood. The CDR3 here is CATSGSGNTIYF. CDR3 DNA sequence: TGTGCCACCAGTGGCAGTGGAAACACCATATATTTT.